The T cell receptor (beta chain) under discussion was sequenced for a study of blood T cell repertoires in COVID-19. For the study at large: COVID-19 samples from acute and convalescent phases originated in the United States, Italy and Spain. Sample material is recorded as cDNA or gDNA derived from T cells, B-cell-depleted T cells, or PBMCs.

The germline gives CDR1 SGHVS, CDR2 FQNEAQ. J lost 0 bases, V lost 2 bases, and 10 bases had no gene match. The CDR3 covers 18 residues. Per the authors' pipeline: Using reference gene primer amplification, nucleated cell counts were estimated. Assay: immunoSEQ multiplex PCR; the TCRdb copy retains only in-frame clones and omits some. That table supplies the V and J calls and clone size; D and trimming were determined from the DNA. Altogether around 26,000 clones are present, less than 85% being singletons, with the ten largest covering around a third. In its sample, this clone was seen once. The J gene is TRBJ1-5, the V gene TRBV7-8; 7 nucleotides match TRBD1. The TCR was taken from a human donor in a cohort sampled during active COVID-19. The sample taken for sequencing was peripheral blood. CDR3 DNA sequence: TGTGCCAGCAGCTTAAGGGGGCAGGGATATAATAGCAATCAGCCCCAGCATTTT. Its translation is CASSLRGQGYNSNQPQHF.